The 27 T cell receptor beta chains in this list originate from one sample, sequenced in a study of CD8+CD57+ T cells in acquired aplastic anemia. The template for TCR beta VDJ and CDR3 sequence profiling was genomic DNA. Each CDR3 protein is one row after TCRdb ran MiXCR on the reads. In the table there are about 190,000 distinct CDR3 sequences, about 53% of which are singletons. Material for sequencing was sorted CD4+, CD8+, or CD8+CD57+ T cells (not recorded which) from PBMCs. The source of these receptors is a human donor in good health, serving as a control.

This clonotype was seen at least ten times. CDR3 amino acids: CASTQGVGYSPLHF. CDR3 nucleotides: TGTGCCAGCACCCAGGGTGTTGGTTACTCACCCCTCCACTTT. The chain uses TRBV6-5 and TRBJ1-6, with D possibly being TRBD1 (5 bases). CDR1 and CDR2 (germline): MNHEY, SVGAGI. V was trimmed by 7 bases and J by 10 bases, leaving 17 bases between them. This CDR3 has 14 amino acids.

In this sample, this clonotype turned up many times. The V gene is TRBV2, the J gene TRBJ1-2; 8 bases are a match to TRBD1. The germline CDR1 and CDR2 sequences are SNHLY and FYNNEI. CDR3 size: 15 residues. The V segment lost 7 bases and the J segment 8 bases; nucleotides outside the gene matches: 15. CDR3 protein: CASMAGAGGRLGYTF. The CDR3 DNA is TGTGCCAGCATGGCCGGCGCAGGGGGCCGTTTGGGCTACACCTTC. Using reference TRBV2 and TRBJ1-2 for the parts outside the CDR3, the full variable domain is EPEVTQTPSHQVTQMGQEVILRCVPISNHLYFYWYRQILGQKVEFLVSFYNNEISEKSEIFDDQFSVERPDGSNFTLKIRSTKLEDSAMYFCASMAGAGGRLGYTFGSGTRLTVV.

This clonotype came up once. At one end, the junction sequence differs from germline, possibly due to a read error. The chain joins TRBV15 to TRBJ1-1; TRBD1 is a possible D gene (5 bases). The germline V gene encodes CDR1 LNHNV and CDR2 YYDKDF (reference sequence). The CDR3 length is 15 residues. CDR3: CATSGDPTENAEAFF. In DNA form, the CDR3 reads TGTGCCACCAGCGGAGATCCGACAGAGAACGCTGAAGCTTTCTTT.

The CDR3 DNA reads as TGTGCCAGCAGTGATCTTACCCCGGGGGACAGGGTTGCCTACGAGCAGTACTTC. Translation: CASSDLTPGDRVAYEQYF. The chain combines TRBV2 with TRBJ2-7; 9 positions agree with TRBD1. The CDR3 consists of 18 residues. Germline values: CDR1 SNHLY, CDR2 FYNNEI. J was trimmed by 2 bases and V by 3 bases; bases with no gene match: 14.

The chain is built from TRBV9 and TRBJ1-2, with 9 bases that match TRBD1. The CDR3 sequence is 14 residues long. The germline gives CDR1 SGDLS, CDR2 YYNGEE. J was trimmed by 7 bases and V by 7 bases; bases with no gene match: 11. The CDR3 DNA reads TGTGCCAGCCTCGACAGACAGGGGGTGGGTGGCTACACCTTC. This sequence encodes CASLDRQGVGGYTF.

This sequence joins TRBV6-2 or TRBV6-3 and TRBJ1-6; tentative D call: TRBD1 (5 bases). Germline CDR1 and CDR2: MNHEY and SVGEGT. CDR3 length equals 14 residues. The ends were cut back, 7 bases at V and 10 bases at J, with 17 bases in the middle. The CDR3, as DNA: TGTGCCAGCATGCGGGACGCCCGTAGGTCACCCCTCCACTTT. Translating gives CASMRDARRSPLHF.

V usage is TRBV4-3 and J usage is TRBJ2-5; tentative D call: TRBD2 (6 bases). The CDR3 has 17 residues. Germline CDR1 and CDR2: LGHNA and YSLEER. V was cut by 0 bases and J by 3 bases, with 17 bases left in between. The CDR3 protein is CASSQEGGRNYEETQYF. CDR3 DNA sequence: TGCGCCAGCAGCCAAGAGGGGGGACGTAACTACGAAGAGACCCAGTACTTC.

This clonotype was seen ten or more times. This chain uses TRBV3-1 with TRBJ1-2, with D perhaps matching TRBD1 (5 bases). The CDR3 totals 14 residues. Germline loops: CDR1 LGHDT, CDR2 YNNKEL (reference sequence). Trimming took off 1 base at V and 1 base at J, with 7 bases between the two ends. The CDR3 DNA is TGTGCCAGCAGCCAAGCGACAGTTAACTATGGCTACACCTTC. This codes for CASSQATVNYGYTF.

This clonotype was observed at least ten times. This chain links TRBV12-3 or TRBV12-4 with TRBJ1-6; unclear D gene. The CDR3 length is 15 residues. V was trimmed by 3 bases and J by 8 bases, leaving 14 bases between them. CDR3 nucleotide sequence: TGTGCCAGCAGTTTGGGCAGTTCTGCCCATTCACCCCTCCACTTT. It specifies CASSLGSSAHSPLHF.

The CDR3 spells CASSLALLAGADTQYF. Here the CDR3 DNA reads TGTGCCAGCAGTTTAGCGCTACTAGCGGGAGCAGATACGCAGTATTTT. The J gene is TRBJ2-3, the V gene TRBV12-3 or TRBV12-4; TRBD2 matches 11 bases. V shed 0 bases and J 4 bases; nucleotides not matched to a gene: 3. The CDR3 is 16 amino acids.

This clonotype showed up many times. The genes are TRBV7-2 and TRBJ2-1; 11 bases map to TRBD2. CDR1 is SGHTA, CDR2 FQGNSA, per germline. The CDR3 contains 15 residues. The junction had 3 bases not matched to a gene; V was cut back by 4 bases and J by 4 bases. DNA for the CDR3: TGTGCCAGCAGCTCCGGACTAGCGGGTTACAATGAGCAGTTCTTC. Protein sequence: CASSSGLAGYNEQFF.

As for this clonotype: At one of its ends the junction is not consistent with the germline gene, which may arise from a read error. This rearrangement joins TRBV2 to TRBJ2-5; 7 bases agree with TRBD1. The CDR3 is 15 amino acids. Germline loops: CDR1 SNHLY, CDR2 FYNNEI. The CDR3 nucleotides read TGTGCCAGCAGTCCGGGACAGTCCCACCAGGAGACCCAGTACTTC. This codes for CASSPGQSHQETQYF.

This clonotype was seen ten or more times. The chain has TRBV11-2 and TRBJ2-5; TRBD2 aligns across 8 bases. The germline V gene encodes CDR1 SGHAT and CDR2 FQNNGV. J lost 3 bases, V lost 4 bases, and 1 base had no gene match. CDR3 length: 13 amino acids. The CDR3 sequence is CASSSGLEETQYF. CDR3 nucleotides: TGTGCCAGCAGCTCGGGACTAGAAGAGACCCAGTACTTC.

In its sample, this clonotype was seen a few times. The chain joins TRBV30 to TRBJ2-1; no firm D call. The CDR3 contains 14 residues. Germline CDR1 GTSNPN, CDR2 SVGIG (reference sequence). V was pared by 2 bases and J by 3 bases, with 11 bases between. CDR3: CAWSKNYNYNEQFF. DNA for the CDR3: TGTGCCTGGAGTAAGAACTACAACTACAATGAGCAGTTCTTC.

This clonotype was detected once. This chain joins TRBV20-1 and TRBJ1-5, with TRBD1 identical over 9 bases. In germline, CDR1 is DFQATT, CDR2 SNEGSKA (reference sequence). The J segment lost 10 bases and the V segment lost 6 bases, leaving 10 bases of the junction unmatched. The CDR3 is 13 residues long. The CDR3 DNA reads TGCAGTGCCCCTAGGACAGGGGATTCACCCCAGCATTTT. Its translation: CSAPRTGDSPQHF.

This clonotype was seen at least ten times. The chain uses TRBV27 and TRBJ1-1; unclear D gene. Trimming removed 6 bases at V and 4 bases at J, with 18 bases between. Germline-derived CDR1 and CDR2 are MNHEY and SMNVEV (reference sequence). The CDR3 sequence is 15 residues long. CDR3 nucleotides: TGTGCCAGCAGGTGGGATGGCATATCGGGCACTGAAGCTTTCTTT. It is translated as CASRWDGISGTEAFF.

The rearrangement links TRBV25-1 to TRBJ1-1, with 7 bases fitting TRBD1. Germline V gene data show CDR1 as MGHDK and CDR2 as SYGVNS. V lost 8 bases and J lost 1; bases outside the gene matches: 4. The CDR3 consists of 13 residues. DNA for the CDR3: TGTGCCAGCCTCCGACAGGGGAACACTGAAGCTTTCTTT. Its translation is CASLRQGNTEAFF.

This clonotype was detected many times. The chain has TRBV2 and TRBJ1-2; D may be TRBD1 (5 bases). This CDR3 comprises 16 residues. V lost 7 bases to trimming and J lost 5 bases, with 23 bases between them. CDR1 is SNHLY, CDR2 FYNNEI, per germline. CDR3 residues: CASKGSEGPSIYGYTF. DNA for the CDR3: TGTGCCAGCAAAGGATCTGAGGGGCCCTCTATTTATGGCTACACCTTC.

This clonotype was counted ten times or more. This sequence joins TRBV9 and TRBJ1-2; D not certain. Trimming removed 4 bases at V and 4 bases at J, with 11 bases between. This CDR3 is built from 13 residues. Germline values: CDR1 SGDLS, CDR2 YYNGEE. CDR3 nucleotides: TGTGCCAGCAGCCCGGACGGGTCCTATGGCTACACCTTC. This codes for CASSPDGSYGYTF. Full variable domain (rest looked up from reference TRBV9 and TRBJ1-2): DSGVTQTPKHLITATGQRVTLRCSPRSGDLSVYWYQQSLDQGLQFLIQYYNGEERAKGNILERFSAQQFPDLHSELNLSSLELGDSALYFCASSPDGSYGYTFGSGTRLTVV.

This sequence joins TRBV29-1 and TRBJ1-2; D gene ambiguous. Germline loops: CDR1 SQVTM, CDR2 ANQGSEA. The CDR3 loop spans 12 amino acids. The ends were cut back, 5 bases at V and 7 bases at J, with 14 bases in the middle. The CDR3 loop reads CSVPVGVSGYTF. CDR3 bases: TGCAGCGTTCCAGTCGGGGTGAGTGGCTACACCTTC.

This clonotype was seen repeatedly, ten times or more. CDR3 DNA: TGTGCCAGCAGCCTCACAGCGGGTAACCAAGAGACCCAGTACTTC. Translating gives CASSLTAGNQETQYF. The chain combines TRBV3-1 with TRBJ2-5; D possibly corresponds to TRBD2 (6 bases). CDR3 length equals 15 residues. V was trimmed by 4 bases and J by 0 bases, leaving 12 bases between them. The germline gives CDR1 LGHDT, CDR2 YNNKEL (reference sequence).

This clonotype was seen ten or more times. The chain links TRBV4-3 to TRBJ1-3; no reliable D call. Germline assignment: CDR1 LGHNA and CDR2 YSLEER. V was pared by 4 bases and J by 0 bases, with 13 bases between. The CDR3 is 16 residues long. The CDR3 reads CASSRQRTSSGNTIYF. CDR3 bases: TGCGCCAGCAGCCGACAAAGAACGAGCTCTGGAAACACCATATATTTT.

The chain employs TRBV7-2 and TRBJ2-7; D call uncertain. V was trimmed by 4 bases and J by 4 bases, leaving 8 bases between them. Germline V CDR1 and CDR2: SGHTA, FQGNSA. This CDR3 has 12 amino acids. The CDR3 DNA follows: TGTGCCAGCAGCTCCTTGGGTTACGAGCAGTACTTC. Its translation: CASSSLGYEQYF. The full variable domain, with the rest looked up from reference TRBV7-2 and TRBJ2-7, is GAGVSQSPSNKVTEKGKDVELRCDPISGHTALYWYRQSLGQGLEFLIYFQGNSAPDKSGLPSDRFSAERTGGSVSTLTIQRTQQEDSAVYLCASSSLGYEQYFGPGTRLTVT.

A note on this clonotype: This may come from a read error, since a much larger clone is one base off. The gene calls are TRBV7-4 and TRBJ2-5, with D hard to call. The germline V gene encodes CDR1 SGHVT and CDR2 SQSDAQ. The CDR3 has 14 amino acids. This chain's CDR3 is CASSLAGAGEAQCF. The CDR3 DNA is TGTGCCAGCAGCTTAGCGGGCGCTGGTGAGGCCCAGTGCTTC.

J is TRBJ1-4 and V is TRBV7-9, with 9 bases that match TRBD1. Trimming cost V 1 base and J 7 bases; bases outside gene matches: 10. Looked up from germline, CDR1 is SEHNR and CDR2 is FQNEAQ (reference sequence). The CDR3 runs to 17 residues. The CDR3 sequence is CASSLEEGGTGSEKLFF. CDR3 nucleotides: TGTGCCAGCAGCTTAGAAGAGGGCGGGACAGGGTCTGAAAAACTGTTTTTT.

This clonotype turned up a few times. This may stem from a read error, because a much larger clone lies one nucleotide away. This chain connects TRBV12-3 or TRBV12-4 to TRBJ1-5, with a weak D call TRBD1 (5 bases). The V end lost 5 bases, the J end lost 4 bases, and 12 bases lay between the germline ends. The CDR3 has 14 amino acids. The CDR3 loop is CASSMGRVNQPQHF. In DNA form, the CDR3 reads TGTGCCAGCAGTATGGGACGGGTAAATCAGCCCCAGCATTTT.

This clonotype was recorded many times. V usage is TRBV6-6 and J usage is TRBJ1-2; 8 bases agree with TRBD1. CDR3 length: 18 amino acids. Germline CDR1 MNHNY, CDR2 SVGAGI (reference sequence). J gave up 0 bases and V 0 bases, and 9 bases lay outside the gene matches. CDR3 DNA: TGTGCCAGCAGTTACTCGGGGCTCAGGGGGCGTTCTAACTATGGCTACACCTTC. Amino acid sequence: CASSYSGLRGRSNYGYTF.